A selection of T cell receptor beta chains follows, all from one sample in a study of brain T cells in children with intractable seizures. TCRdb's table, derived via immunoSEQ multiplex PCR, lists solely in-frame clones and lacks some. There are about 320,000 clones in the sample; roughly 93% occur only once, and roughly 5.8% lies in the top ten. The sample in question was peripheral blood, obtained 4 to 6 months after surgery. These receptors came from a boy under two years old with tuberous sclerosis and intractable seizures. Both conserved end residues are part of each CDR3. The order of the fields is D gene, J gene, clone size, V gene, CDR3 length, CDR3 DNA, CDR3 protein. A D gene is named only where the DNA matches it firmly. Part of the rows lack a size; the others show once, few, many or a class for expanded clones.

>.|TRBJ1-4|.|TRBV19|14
TGTGCCAGTAGTACAGGGGCAACTAATGAAAAACTGTTTTTT
CASSTGATNEKLFF
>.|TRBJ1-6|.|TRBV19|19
TGTGCCAGTAGTCCTCACAGTCAGAAACCCAACTCCTATAATTCACCCCTCCACTTT
CASSPHSQKPNSYNSPLHF
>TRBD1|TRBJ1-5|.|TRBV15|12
TGTGCCACCGGGACAGGGGAACAGCCCCAGCATTTT
CATGTGEQPQHF
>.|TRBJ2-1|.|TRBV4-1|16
TGCGCCAGCAGCTTCAGACAGGACCGAAGGTGGAATGAGCAGTTCTTC
CASSFRQDRRWNEQFF
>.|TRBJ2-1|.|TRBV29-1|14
TGCAGCGTTCACGGGCACCAATCCTACAATGAGCAGTTCTTC
CSVHGHQSYNEQFF
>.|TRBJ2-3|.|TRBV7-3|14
TGTGCCAGCAGCTTAGGTCTCCCCACAGATACGCAGTATTTT
CASSLGLPTDTQYF
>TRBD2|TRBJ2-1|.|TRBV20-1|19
TGCAGTGCAAGTTCGTGGTCGTCCAGCGGGGATATTACCTACAATGAGCAGTTCTTC
CSASSWSSSGDITYNEQFF
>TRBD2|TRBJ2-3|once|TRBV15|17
TGTGCCACCAGCAGAGATTGGGGCGGGAGACGTACAGATACGCAGTATTTT
CATSRDWGGRRTDTQYF
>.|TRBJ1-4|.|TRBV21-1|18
TGTGCCAGCAGCAAAATGGGGTGGAGGGGAAAAACTAATGAAAAACTGTTTTTT
CASSKMGWRGKTNEKLFF
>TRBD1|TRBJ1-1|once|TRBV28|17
TGTGCCAGCAGTTTATTTTGGGACAGGGGGCGCGTGGCTGAAGCTTTCTTT
CASSLFWDRGRVAEAFF
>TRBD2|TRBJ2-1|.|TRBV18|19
TGTGCCAGCTCACTGGGACTAGCGGGAGGGCCGAGCTCCTACAATGAGCAGTTCTTC
CASSLGLAGGPSSYNEQFF
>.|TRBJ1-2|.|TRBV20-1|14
TGCAGTGCTAGTCGGCAACCATTCGCCTATGGCTACACCTTC
CSASRQPFAYGYTF
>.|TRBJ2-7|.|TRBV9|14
TGTGCCAGCAGCGTAGTAAGGACACGCTACGAGCAGTACTTC
CASSVVRTRYEQYF
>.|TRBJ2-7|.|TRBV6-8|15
TGTGCCAGCACCCCGGGTCTTTTCATTTCCTACGAGCAGTACTTC
CASTPGLFISYEQYF
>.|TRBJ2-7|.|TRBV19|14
TGTGCCAGTAGTATGACTTTAGGGGAATACGAGCAGTACTTC
CASSMTLGEYEQYF
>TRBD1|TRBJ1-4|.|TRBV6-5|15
TGTGCCACCAATGCCGACAGGGGCTATAATGAAAAACTGTTTTTT
CATNADRGYNEKLFF
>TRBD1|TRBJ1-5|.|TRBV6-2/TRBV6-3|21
TGTGCCAGCAGGTACCCAGTCTACACCCGACAGGGGGCAAGTTTCAATCAGCCCCAGCATTTT
CASRYPVYTRQGASFNQPQHF